This TCR beta chain originates from a study of human T cells and chemical hapten exposure. The table lists this clonotype with many counts. Time point described: pre-sensitization, week 0. The treatment was: therapeutic diphenylcyclopropenone sensitization with weekly scalp DPC. MiXCR, applied by TCRdb to the RACE reads, yields one record per CDR3 protein. Of about 380,000 distinct CDR3 sequences in the sample, more than 4.5% are singletons; the top ten hold roughly 2.6%. Trimming pared 6 bases from V and 3 bases from J, leaving 11 bases between. The CDR3 has 13 residues. CDR1 is MNHNS and CDR2 is SASEGT in the germline V gene.

This sample comprised whole blood, obtained in connection with sensitization to the hapten diphenylcyclopropenone (DPC). This chain connects TRBV6-1 to TRBJ1-1, with TRBD1 as a possible D gene (5 bases). The TCR originated in a woman aged 45-65 years with alopecia areata. Some clones in this sample may be carry-over from other donors' samples. For the CDR3, the DNA is TGTGCCAGCAGCATAGAGGGGTACACTGAAGCTTTCTTT. This codes for CASSIEGYTEAFF.